This T cell receptor (beta chain) was sequenced in a study of post-analysis software for immune sequencing data. Across the study: Several disease courses (relapsing-remitting, secondary progressive and progressive-relapsing) of multiple sclerosis were included.

Incorporated into the TCR beta cDNA libraries were unique molecular identifiers, which served to reduce PCR and sequencing biases. TCRdb itself ran the PCR reads through MiXCR, one entry per CDR3 protein. The sample includes approximately 360,000 distinct CDR3 sequences, roughly 36% seen only once; the top ten take around 15%. Trimming stripped 2 bases from V and 5 bases from J, with 10 bases between. CDR3 length equals 13 residues. CDR1 is SGHRS and CDR2 is YFSETQ in the germline V gene. Study-level results: About 5 TRBV segments (TRBV5-6, TRBV5-1 and TRBV20-1 among them) occurred more frequently in patients than in controls.

This clonotype showed up just once. What it binds is not known. This TCR came from a girl under 18 with multiple sclerosis. Sequencing was performed on blood. The chain employs TRBV5-1 and TRBJ2-5; D is uncertain. The CDR3 DNA is TGCGCCAGCAGCTTCGGGTTCCCCGAGACCCAGTACTTC. Translation: CASSFGFPETQYF.